Below are 17 T cell receptor beta chains sequenced from a single sample in a study of blood T cell repertoires in COVID-19. Using immunoSEQ multiplex PCR, the repertoire was profiled, and TCRdb retains in-frame clones only, with some absent. The sample includes about 240,000 clones, approximately 80% of them seen just once. The sequenced sample was peripheral blood. Every receptor here comes from a man aged 30 to 45 who had recovered from COVID-19.

The chain recombines TRBV5-1 with TRBJ1-6, with a tentative D call TRBD1 (6 bases). Germline CDR1 and CDR2: SGHRS and YFSETQ. There are 15 residues in the CDR3. Deletions cut 4 bases from V and 7 bases from J, with 15 bases between. CDR3 amino acids: CASSLWGGMNSPLHF. The CDR3 DNA follows: TGCGCCAGCAGCCTCTGGGGGGGCATGAATTCACCCCTCCACTTT.

CDR3 DNA: TGTGCCAGCAGTTCCGGGACAACATTCGAAAAGTACGTC. Translating gives CASSSGTTFEKYV. The V call is TRBV6-5, the J call TRBJ2-7; D possibly corresponds to TRBD1 (6 bases). The germline CDR1 and CDR2 sequences are MNHEY and SVGAGI. The CDR3 has 13 amino acids. The ends were cut back, 4 bases at V and 11 bases at J, with 18 bases in the middle.

Points on this clone: Other DNA sequences within the sample encode an identical CDR3. The V gene is TRBV6-5, the J gene TRBJ1-5; no reliable D call. The germline gives CDR1 MNHEY, CDR2 SVGAGI. The CDR3 runs to 15 residues. V was trimmed by 0 bases and J by 2 bases, leaving 8 bases between them. This chain's CDR3 is CASSYSIQGNQPQHF. The CDR3 DNA sequence: TGTGCCAGCAGTTACTCGATTCAGGGCAATCAGCCCCAGCATTTT.

The V and J genes are TRBV2 and TRBJ1-6, with a tentative D call TRBD1 (5 bases). V lost 3 bases and J 2 bases, leaving 8 bases between the germline ends. The germline CDR1 and CDR2 sequences are SNHLY and FYNNEI. The CDR3 has 15 residues. The CDR3 spells CASSDDSPYNSPLHF. DNA of the CDR3: TGTGCCAGCAGTGACGACAGCCCCTATAATTCACCCCTCCACTTT.

The sample holds one count of this clone. V and J are TRBV6-5 and TRBJ1-6, with D tentatively TRBD1 (5 bases). V lost 2 bases, J lost 13 bases, and 15 bases lay in between. Germline V CDR1 and CDR2: MNHEY, SVGAGI. The CDR3 is 14 amino acids. In nucleotides, the CDR3 is TGTGCCAGCAGTTACAGCCAGGGATACTGGCCCCTCCACTTT. Amino acid sequence: CASSYSQGYWPLHF.

A single count supports this clone. The genes are TRBV7-3 and TRBJ2-3, with 9 bases identical to TRBD1. The germline V gene has CDR1 SGHTA and CDR2 FQGTGA. The CDR3 runs to 17 residues. J gave up 6 bases and V 5 bases, and 15 bases lay outside the gene matches. The CDR3 here is CASSPTGWDRAYDTQYF. CDR3 bases: TGTGCCAGCAGCCCAACCGGATGGGACAGGGCGTACGATACGCAGTATTTT.

This clone was detected a few times. The chain carries TRBV7-9 and TRBJ1-2, with D possibly matching TRBD1 (6 bases). This CDR3 is built from 12 residues. The germline CDR1 and CDR2 sequences are SEHNR and FQNEAQ (reference sequence). The V end lost 10 bases, the J end lost 4 bases, and 13 bases lay between the germline ends. CDR3 loop: CATGRGGYGYTF. CDR3 bases: TGTGCCACGGGACGAGGGGGCTATGGCTACACCTTC.

The rearrangement uses TRBV27 and TRBJ2-5; D remains unclear. Trimming pared 3 bases from V and 1 base from J, leaving 9 bases between. The CDR3 length is 14 residues. Germline lookup yields CDR1 MNHEY and CDR2 SMNVEV (reference sequence). CDR3: CASSFLGFQETQYF. The CDR3 DNA follows: TGTGCCAGCAGTTTCCTCGGTTTCCAAGAGACCCAGTACTTC.

The V and J genes are TRBV19 and TRBJ2-1; D is perhaps TRBD2 (6 bases). CDR1 LNHDA and CDR2 SQIVND come from the germline V gene (reference sequence). This CDR3 is 15 amino acids long. The V end was cut by 4 bases, the J end by 1 base, with 11 bases between. CDR3 nucleotides: TGTGCCAGTAGTAGGATAGCGGAATCCTACAATGAGCAGTTCTTC. The encoded protein is CASSRIAESYNEQFF. Drawing the rest from reference TRBV19 and TRBJ2-1, the complete variable domain is DGGITQSPKYLFRKEGQNVTLSCEQNLNHDAMYWYRQDPGQGLRLIYYSQIVNDFQKGDIAEGYSVSREKKESFPLTVTSAQKNPTAFYLCASSRIAESYNEQFFGPGTRLTVL.

This clone was picked up one time. J is TRBJ2-5 and V is TRBV7-8; D is perhaps TRBD1 (5 bases). V lost 5 bases to trimming and J lost 0 bases, with 7 bases between them. The CDR3 sequence is 13 residues long. The germline V gene encodes CDR1 SGHVS and CDR2 FQNEAQ. CDR3 loop: CASSNRYQETQYF. The CDR3 coding sequence is TGTGCCAGCAGCAACAGGTACCAAGAGACCCAGTACTTC. The full variable domain, in which reference TRBV7-8 and TRBJ2-5 provide the parts outside the CDR3, is GAGVSQSPRYKVAKRGQDVALRCDPISGHVSLFWYQQALGQGPEFLTYFQNEAQLDKSGLPSDRFFAERPEGSVSTLKIQRTQQEDSAVYLCASSNRYQETQYFGPGTRLLVL.

The chain links TRBV2 to TRBJ2-5; 10 nucleotides line up with TRBD1. This CDR3 comprises 15 residues. The V segment lost 6 bases and the J segment 2 bases; nucleotides outside the gene matches: 6. The germline V gene has CDR1 SNHLY and CDR2 FYNNEI. CDR3 bases: TGTGCCAGCAGGAGAGACAGGGGGCCTCAAGAGACCCAGTACTTC. It encodes CASRRDRGPQETQYF.

This clone has at least ten counts. The V and J genes are TRBV7-9 and TRBJ1-2; D call uncertain. The CDR3 contains 13 residues. CDR1 and CDR2 from the germline V gene are SEHNR and FQNEAQ (reference sequence). Trimming stripped 1 base from V and 7 bases from J, with 10 bases between. CDR3 coding DNA: TGTGCCAGCAGCTTAGGAGGGTGGCGTGGCTACACCTTC. Protein sequence: CASSLGGWRGYTF.

This clone was detected only once. The chain employs TRBV11-2 and TRBJ1-6; D is perhaps TRBD1 (5 bases). This CDR3 contains 17 residues. Deletions cut 1 base from V and 1 base from J, with 11 bases between. The V gene's germline CDR1 is SGHAT and CDR2 FQNNGV. The CDR3 is CASSLGGEPSYNSPLHF. The CDR3 DNA is TGTGCCAGCAGCTTAGGGGGGGAGCCATCCTATAATTCACCCCTCCACTTT. Full variable domain (outside the CDR3, taken from reference TRBV11-2 and TRBJ1-6): EAGVAQSPRYKIIEKRQSVAFWCNPISGHATLYWYQQILGQGPKLLIQFQNNGVVDDSQLPKDRFSAERLKGVDSTLKIQPAKLEDSAVYLCASSLGGEPSYNSPLHFGNGTRLTVT.

The V gene is TRBV7-2, the J gene TRBJ2-7, with TRBD2 as a possible D gene (6 bases). V gave up 4 bases and J gave up 0 bases, with 16 bases separating them. The CDR3 consists of 16 residues. From germline, CDR1 is SGHTA and CDR2 FQGNSA. The CDR3 protein is CASSWAPGTYSYEQYF. The CDR3, as DNA: TGTGCCAGCAGCTGGGCTCCCGGGACTTACTCCTACGAGCAGTACTTC.

The rearrangement uses TRBV3-1 (or the pseudogene TRBV3-2) and TRBJ2-5, with 8 positions matching TRBD2. The CDR3 loop spans 18 amino acids. Germline CDR1 LGHDT, CDR2 YNNKEL (reference sequence). Trimming took 1 base from V and 5 from J; bases not matched to a gene: 15. The CDR3 bases are TGTGCCAGCAGCCAAGGACCCCCCCCAGATGGCGGGGGGGAGACCCAGTACTTC. Translated, it gives CASSQGPPPDGGGETQYF.

The rearrangement links TRBV7-9 to TRBJ2-7; 10 nucleotides line up with TRBD1. Trimming cost V 2 bases and J 4 bases; bases outside gene matches: 5. From germline, CDR1 is SEHNR and CDR2 FQNEAQ (reference sequence). The CDR3 sequence is 15 residues long. The CDR3 region has the DNA TGTGCCAGCAGCTTACCGGGACAGGGGACTTACGAGCAGTACTTC. It yields the protein CASSLPGQGTYEQYF.

The chain is built from TRBV15 and TRBJ1-6; 9 positions agree with TRBD1. Trimming at V came to 8 bases and at J to 8 bases, leaving 1 base not matched to a gene. The CDR3 extends over 12 amino acids. Germline CDR1 is LNHNV and CDR2 is YYDKDF (reference sequence). The CDR3 loop is CATGTGHSPLHF. The CDR3 nucleotides read TGTGCCACCGGGACAGGGCATTCACCCCTCCACTTT.